This TCR beta chain came from a study of blood T cell repertoires in COVID-19. Turning to the study itself: Sites across the United States, Italy and Spain contributed samples from acute and convalescent COVID-19. Sources were T cells, B-cell-depleted T cells, or PBMCs; the material itself was cDNA or gDNA.

The germline V and J ends were trimmed by 3 bases and 1 base, with 10 bases remaining between them. This CDR3 spans 14 amino acids. The germline CDR1 and CDR2 sequences are MNHEY and SMNVEV (reference sequence). Per the original data handling: Amplification with reference gene primers provided the estimates of nucleated cell counts. The protocol was immunoSEQ multiplex PCR, while the TCRdb copy is restricted to in-frame clones and leaves out a portion. Clone size and the V and J calls come from that table; the DNA yielded D and trimming. The data hold approximately 120,000 clones, with under 85% observed a single time.

The receptor comes from a man aged 55-75 years with acute or convalescent COVID-19. The V gene is TRBV27, the J gene TRBJ2-7, with D possibly being TRBD1 (5 bases). The specimen was peripheral blood. The CDR3 sequence is CASSLTVLSYEQYF. The CDR3 DNA follows: TGTGCCAGCAGTTTGACAGTGCTGTCCTACGAGCAGTACTTC.